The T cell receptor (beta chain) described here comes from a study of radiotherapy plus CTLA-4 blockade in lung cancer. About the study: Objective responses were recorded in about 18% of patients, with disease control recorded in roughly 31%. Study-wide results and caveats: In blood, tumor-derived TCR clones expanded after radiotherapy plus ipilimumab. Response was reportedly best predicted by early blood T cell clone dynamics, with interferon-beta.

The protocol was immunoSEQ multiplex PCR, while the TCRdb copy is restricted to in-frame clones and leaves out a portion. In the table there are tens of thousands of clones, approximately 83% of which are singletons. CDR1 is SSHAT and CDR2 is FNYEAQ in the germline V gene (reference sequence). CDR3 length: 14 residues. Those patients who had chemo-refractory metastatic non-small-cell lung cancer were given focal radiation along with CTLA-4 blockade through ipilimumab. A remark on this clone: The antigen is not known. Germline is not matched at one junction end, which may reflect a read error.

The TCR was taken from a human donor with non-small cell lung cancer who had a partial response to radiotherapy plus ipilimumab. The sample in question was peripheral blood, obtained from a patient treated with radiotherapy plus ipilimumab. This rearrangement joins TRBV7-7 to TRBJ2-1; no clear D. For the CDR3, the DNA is TGTGCTAGCAGCTTAGAGGCGGCGGACAATGAGCAGTTCTTC. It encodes CASSLEAADNEQFF.